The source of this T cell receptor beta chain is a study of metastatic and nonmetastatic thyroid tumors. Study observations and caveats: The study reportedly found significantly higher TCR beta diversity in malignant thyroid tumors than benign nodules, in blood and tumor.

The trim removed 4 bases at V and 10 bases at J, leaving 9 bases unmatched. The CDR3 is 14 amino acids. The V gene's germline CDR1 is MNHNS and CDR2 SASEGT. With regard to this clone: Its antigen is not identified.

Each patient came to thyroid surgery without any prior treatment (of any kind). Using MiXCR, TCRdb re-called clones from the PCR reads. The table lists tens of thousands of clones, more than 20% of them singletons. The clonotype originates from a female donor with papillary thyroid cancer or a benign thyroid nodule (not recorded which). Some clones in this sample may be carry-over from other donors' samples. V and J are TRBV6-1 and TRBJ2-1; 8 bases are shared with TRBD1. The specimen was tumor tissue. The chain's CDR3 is CASSVVAGGDEQFF. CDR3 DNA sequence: TGTGCCAGCAGTGTGGTGGCAGGGGGCGACGAGCAGTTCTTC.